The clone carrying this T cell receptor (beta chain) was counted ten times or more. Its antigen is not known. This sample was taken from a study of OX40 agonist ivuxolimab in advanced cancers. General study results and limits: The study found among the lowest clonal expansion in partial responders at 0.1-3.0 mg/kg. Expanded clones tended on average to be more numerous among CD8+ T cells than CD4+.

Libraries were prepared by immunoSEQ multiplex PCR; TCRdb keeps only in-frame clonotypes and omits some of them. The sample has roughly 70,000 clones, more than 80% seen once. The CDR3 spans 13 residues. Trimming pared 3 bases from V and 5 bases from J, leaving 10 bases between. Germline V gene lookup returns CDR1 SGHDN and CDR2 FVKESK. The material was CD4+ or CD8+ T cells sorted from blood, obtained in a trial of the OX40 agonist ivuxolimab. This receptor was identified in an adult with an advanced solid tumor such as melanoma, head and neck, liver or kidney cancer. The genes are TRBV14 and TRBJ1-2; D not resolved. For the CDR3, the DNA is TGTGCCAGCAGCCACGTCCGGCAGTATGGCTACACCTTC. The encoded protein is CASSHVRQYGYTF.